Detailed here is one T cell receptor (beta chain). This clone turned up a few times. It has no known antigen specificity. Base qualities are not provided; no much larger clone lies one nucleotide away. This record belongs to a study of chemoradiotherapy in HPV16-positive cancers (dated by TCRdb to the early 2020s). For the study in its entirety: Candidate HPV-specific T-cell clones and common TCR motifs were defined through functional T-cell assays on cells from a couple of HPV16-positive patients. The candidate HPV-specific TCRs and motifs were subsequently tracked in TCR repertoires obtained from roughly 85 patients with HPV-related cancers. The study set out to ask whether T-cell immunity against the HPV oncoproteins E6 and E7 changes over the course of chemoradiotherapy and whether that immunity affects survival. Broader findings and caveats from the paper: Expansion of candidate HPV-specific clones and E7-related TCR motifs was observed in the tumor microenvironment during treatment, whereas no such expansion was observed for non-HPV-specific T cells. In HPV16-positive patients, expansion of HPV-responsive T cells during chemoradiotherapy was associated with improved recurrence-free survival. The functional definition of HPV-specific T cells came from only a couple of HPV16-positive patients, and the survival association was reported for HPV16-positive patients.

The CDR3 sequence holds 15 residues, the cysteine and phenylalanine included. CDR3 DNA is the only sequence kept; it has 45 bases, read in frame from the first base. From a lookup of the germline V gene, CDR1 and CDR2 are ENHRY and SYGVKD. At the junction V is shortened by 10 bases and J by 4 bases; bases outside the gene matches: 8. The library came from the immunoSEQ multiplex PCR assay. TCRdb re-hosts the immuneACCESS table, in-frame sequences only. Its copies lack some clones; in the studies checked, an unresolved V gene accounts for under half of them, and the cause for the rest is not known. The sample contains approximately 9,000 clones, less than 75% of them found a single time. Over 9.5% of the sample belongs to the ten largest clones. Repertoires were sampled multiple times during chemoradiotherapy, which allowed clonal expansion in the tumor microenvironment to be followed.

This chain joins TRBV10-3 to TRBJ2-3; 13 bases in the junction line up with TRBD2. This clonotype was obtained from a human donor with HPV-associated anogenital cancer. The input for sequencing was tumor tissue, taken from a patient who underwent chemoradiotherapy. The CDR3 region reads CATRLAGGDADTQYF. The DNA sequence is TGTGCCACCAGACTAGCGGGAGGTGACGCAGATACGCAGTATTTT.